This T cell receptor (beta chain) came from a study of blood T cell repertoires in COVID-19. About the study: The study drew acute and convalescent COVID-19 samples from the United States, Italy and Spain.

Assay used: immunoSEQ multiplex PCR; TCRdb lists only in-frame clones, some missing. Of over 200,000 clones listed, around 82% are singletons. The CDR3 runs to 15 residues. Trimming removed 4 bases from V and 1 base from J, with 12 bases in between. CDR1 and CDR2 (germline): SGHNT, YENEEA. V is TRBV11-3 and J is TRBJ2-3; weak D call: TRBD1 (6 bases). This TCR was sampled from a woman between 45 and 65 years old with acute or convalescent COVID-19. The specimen sequenced was peripheral blood. The CDR3 sequence is CASSYSRTGTDTQYF. The CDR3 DNA reads as TGTGCCAGCAGCTATAGTCGGACAGGCACAGATACGCAGTATTTT. The full variable domain, in which reference TRBV11-3 and TRBJ2-3 provide the parts outside the CDR3, is EAGVVQSPRYKIIEKKQPVAFWCNPISGHNTLYWYLQNLGQGPELLIRYENEEAVDDSQLPKDRFSAERLKGVDSTLKIQPAELGDSAVYLCASSYSRTGTDTQYFGPGTRLTVL.